This T cell receptor beta chain was sequenced for a study of blood T cell repertoires in COVID-19. About the research overall: Sources were T cells, B-cell-depleted T cells, or PBMCs; the material itself was cDNA or gDNA.

TCRdb keeps only in-frame clones here, not all; method: immunoSEQ multiplex PCR. The sample comprises 140,000 to 150,000 clones, 80% to 90% of which are singletons, and roughly 8% rests with the top ten. Trimming left V 3 bases short and J 3 bases short, with 5 bases between. This CDR3 has 13 amino acids. CDR1 and CDR2 from the germline V gene are MNHEY and SVGAGI. The sequence derives from a woman aged 55-75 years with COVID-19, enrolled during active disease. J is TRBJ2-2 and V is TRBV6-5, with unresolved D. Specimen: peripheral blood. The CDR3 reads CASSYLYTGELFF. In DNA, the CDR3 is TGTGCCAGCAGTTATTTATACACCGGGGAGCTGTTTTTT.